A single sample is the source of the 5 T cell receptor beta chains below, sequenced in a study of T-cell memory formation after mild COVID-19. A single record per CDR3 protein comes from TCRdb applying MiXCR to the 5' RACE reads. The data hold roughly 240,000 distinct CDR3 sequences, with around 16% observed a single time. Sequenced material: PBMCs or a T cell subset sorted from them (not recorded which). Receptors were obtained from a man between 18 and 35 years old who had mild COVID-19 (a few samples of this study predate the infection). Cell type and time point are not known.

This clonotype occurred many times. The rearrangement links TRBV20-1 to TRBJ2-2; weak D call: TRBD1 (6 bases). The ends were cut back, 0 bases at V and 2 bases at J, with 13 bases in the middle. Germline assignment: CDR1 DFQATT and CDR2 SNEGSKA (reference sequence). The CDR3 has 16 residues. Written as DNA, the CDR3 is TGCAGTGCTAGAGATCTCGGACAGCCAAACACCGGGGAGCTGTTTTTT. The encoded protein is CSARDLGQPNTGELFF.

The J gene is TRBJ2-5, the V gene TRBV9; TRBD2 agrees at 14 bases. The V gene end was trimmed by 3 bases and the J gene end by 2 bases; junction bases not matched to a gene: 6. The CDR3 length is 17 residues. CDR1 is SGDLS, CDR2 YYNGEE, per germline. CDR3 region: CASSETSGGAGQETQYF. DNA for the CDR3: TGTGCCAGCAGCGAGACTAGCGGGGGGGCGGGGCAAGAGACCCAGTACTTC.

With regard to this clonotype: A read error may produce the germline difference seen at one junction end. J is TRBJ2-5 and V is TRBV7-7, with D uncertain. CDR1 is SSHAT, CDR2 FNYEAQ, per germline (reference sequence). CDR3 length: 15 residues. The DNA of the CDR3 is TGTGCTAGCAGCTTCCCCCTCGGTAGACAAGAGACCCAGTACTTC. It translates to CASSFPLGRQETQYF.

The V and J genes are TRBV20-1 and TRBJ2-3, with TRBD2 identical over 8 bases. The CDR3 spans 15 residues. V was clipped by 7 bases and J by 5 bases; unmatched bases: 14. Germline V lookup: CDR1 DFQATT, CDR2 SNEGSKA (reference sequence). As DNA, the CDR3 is TGCAGTGTTCGACTTGGGCGGGGGGCCGGAGATACGCAGTATTTT. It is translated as CSVRLGRGAGDTQYF.

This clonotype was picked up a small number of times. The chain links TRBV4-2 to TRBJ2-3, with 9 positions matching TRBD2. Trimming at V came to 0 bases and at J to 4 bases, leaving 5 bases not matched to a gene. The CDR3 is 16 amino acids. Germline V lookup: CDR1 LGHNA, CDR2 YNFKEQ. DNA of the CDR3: TGTGCCAGCAGCCAAGATAGGCCTAGCGGGGCAGATACGCAGTATTTT. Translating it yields CASSQDRPSGADTQYF.